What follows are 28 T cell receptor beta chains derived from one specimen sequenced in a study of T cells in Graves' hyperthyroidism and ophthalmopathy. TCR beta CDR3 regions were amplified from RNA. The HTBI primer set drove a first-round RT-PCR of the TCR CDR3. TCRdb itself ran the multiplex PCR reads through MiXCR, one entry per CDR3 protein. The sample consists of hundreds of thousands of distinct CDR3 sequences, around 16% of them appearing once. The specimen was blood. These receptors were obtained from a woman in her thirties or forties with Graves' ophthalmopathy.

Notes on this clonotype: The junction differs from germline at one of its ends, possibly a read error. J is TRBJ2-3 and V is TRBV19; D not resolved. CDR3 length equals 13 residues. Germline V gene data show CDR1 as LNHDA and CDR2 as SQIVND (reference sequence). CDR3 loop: CASSFIGTDAQYF. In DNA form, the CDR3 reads TGTGCCAGTAGTTTTATAGGTACAGATGCGCAGTATTTT.

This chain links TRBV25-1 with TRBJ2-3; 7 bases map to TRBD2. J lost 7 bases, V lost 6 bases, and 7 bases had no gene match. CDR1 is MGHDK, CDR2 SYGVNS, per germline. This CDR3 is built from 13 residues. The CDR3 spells CASSWEGTNTQYF. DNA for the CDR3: TGTGCCAGCAGCTGGGAGGGGACGAATACGCAGTATTTT.

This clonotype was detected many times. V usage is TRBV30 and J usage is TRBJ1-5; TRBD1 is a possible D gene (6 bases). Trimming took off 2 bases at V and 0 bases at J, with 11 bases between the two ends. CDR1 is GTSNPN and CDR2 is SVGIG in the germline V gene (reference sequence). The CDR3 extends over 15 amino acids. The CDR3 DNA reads TGTGCCTGGAGTATAGGGACAACTAGCAATCAGCCCCAGCATTTT. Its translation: CAWSIGTTSNQPQHF.

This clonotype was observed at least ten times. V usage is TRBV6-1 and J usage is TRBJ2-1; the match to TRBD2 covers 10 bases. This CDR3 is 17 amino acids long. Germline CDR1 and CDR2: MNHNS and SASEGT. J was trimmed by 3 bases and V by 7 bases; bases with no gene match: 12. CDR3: CASILLVGLANYNEQFF. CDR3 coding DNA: TGTGCCAGCATTCTCTTAGTGGGACTAGCGAACTACAATGAGCAGTTCTTC.

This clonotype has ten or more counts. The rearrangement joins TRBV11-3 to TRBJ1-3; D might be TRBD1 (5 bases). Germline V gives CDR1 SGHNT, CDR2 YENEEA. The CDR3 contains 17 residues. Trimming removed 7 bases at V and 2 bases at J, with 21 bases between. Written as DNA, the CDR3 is TGTGCCAGCACCATGTACGCGGATGGGACTCCTGGAAACACCATATATTTT. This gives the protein CASTMYADGTPGNTIYF.

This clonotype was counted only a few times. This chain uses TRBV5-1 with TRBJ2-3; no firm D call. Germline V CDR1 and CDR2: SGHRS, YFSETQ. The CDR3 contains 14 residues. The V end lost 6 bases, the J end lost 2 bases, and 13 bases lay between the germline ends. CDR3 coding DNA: TGCGCCAGCAAGGTTGGAGTTGACACAGATACGCAGTATTTT. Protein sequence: CASKVGVDTDTQYF.

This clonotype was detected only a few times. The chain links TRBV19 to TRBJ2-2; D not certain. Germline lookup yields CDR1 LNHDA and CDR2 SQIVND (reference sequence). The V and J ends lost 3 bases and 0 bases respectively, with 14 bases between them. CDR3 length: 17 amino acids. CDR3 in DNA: TGTGCCAGTAGTATCAATTTCAGGAATGCGAACACCGGGGAGCTGTTTTTT. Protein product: CASSINFRNANTGELFF.

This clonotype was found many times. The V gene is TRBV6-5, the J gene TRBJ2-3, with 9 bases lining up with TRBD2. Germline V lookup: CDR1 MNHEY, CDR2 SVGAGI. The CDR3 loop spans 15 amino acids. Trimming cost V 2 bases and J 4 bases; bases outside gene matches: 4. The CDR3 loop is CASSYGRGGSDTQYF. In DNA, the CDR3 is TGTGCCAGCAGTTACGGGCGGGGGGGTTCAGATACGCAGTATTTT.

The CDR3 loop is CASSLTEAMNTEAFF. DNA for the CDR3: TGTGCCAGCAGTTTGACAGAAGCGATGAACACTGAAGCTTTCTTT. The chain recombines TRBV12-3 or TRBV12-4 with TRBJ1-1; a weak D match, TRBD1 (5 bases). Trimming left V 3 bases short and J 0 bases short, with 11 bases between. The CDR3 runs to 15 residues.

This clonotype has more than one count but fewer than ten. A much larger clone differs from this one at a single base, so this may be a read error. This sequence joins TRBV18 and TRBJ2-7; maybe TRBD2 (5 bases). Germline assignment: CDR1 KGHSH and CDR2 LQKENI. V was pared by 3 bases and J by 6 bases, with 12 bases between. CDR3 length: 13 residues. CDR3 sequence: CASSPYPSIEQYF. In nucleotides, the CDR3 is TGTGCCAGCTCACCTTATCCTAGCATCGAGCAGTACTTC.

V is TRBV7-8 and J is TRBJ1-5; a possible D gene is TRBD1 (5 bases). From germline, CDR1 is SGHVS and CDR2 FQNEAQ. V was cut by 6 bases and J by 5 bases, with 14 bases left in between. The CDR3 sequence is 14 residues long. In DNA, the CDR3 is TGTGCCAGCAGTCGTTTGGGGGGGTATCAGCCCCAGCATTTT. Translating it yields CASSRLGGYQPQHF.

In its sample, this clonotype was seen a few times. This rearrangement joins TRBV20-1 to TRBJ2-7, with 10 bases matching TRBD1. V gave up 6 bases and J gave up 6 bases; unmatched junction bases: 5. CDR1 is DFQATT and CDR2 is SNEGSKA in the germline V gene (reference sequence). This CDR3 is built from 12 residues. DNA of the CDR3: TGCAGTGCCGGGACAGGGGTCGGCGAGCAGTACTTC. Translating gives CSAGTGVGEQYF.

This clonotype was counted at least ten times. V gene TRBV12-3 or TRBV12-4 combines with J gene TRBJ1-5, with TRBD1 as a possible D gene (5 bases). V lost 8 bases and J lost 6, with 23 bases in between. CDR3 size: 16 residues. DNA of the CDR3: TGTGCCAGCCGCTGGTCGGGGGGTCGAGCAAGTCAGCCCCAGCATTTT. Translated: CASRWSGGRASQPQHF.

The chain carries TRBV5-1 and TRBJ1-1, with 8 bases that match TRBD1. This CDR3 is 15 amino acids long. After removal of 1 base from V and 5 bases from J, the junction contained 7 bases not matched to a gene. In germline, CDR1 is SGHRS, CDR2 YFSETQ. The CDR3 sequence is CASSLTDTGGTEAFF. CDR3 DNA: TGCGCCAGCAGCTTGACCGATACAGGGGGAACTGAAGCTTTCTTT.

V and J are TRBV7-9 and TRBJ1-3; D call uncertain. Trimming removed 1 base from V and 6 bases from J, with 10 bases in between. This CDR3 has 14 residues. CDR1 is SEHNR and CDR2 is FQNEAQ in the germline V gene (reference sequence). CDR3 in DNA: TGTGCCAGCAGCTTAGGTGGCTTCGAAAACACCATATATTTT. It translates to CASSLGGFENTIYF.

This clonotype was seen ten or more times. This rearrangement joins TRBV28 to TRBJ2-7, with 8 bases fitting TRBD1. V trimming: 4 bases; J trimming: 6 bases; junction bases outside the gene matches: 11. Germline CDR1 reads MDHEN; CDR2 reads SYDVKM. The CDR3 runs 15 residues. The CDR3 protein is CASSSPGQGRTEQYF. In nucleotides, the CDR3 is TGTGCCAGCAGTTCCCCCGGACAGGGCAGGACCGAGCAGTACTTC.

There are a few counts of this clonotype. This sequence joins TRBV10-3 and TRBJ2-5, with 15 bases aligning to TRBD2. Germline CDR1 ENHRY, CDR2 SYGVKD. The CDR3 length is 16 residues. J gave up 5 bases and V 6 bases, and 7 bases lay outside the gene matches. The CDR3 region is CAISEGLAGGVETQYF. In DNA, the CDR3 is TGTGCCATCAGCGAGGGACTAGCGGGGGGCGTGGAGACCCAGTACTTC.

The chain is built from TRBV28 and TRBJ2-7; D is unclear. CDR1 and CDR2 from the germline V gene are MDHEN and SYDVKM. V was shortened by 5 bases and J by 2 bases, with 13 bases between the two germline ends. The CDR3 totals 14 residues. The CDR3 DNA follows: TGTGCCAGCAGTAACCCCAGAAAACCCTACGAGCAGTACTTC. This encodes CASSNPRKPYEQYF.

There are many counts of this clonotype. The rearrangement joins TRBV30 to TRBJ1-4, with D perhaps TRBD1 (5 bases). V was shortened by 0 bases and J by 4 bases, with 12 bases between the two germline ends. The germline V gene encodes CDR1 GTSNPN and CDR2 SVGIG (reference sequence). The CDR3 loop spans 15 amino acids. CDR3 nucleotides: TGTGCCTGGAGTGTACAGCAGGGAATTAATGAAAAACTGTTTTTT. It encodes CAWSVQQGINEKLFF.

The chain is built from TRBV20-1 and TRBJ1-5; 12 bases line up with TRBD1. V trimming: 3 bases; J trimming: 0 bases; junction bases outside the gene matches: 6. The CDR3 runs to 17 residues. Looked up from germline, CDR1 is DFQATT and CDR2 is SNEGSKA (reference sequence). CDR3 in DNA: TGCAGTGCTAGGCCGGGACAGGGGGCTTTTAGCAATCAGCCCCAGCATTTT. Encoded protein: CSARPGQGAFSNQPQHF.

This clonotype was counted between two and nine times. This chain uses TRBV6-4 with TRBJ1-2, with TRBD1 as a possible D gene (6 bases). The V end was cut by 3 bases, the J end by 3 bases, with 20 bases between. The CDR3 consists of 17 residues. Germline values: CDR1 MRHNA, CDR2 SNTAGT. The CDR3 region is CASSEIHYGQMDYGYTF. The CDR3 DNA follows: TGTGCCAGCAGTGAGATACACTATGGACAGATGGACTATGGCTACACCTTC.

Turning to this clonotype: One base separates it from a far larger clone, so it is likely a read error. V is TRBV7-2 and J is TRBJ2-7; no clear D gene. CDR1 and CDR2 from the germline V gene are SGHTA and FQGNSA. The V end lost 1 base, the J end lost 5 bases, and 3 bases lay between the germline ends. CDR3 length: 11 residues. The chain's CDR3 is CASSLDDEQYF. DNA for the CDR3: TGTGCCAGCAGCTTAGATGACGAGCAGTACTTC.

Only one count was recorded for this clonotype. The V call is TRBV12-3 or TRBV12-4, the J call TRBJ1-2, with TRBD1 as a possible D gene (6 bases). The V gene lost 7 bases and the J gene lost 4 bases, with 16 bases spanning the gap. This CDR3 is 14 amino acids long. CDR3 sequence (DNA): TGTGCCAGCAAGCGGGACACCTTGACCTATGGCTACACCTTC. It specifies CASKRDTLTYGYTF.

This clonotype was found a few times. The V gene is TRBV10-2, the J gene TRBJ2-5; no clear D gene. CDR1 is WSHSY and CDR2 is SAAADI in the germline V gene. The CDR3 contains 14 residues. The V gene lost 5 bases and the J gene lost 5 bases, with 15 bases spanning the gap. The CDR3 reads CASSSGPPRETQYF. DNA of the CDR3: TGCGCCAGCAGTTCGGGCCCCCCGAGGGAGACCCAGTACTTC.

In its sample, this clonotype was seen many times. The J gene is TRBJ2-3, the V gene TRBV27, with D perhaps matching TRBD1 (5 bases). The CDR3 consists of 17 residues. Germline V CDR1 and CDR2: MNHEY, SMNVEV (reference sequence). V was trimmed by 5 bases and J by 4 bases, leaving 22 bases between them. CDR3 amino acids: CASSPSRRLRGADTQYF. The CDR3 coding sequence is TGTGCCAGCAGTCCCTCCCGAAGGCTAAGGGGCGCAGATACGCAGTATTTT.

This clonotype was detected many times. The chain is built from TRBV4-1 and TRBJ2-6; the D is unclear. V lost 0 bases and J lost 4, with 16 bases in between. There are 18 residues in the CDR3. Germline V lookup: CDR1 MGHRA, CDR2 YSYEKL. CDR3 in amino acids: CASSQEREGLAGANVLTF. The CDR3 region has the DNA TGCGCCAGCAGCCAAGAAAGGGAAGGGTTGGCCGGGGCCAACGTCCTGACTTTC.

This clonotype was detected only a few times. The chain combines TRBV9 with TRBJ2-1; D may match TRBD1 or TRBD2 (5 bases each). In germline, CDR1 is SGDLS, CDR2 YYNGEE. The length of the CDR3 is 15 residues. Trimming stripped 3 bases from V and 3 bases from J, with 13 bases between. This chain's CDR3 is CASSAAGDHYNEQFF. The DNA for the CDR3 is TGTGCCAGCAGCGCCGCCGGGGACCACTACAATGAGCAGTTCTTC. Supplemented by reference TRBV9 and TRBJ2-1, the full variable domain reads DSGVTQTPKHLITATGQRVTLRCSPRSGDLSVYWYQQSLDQGLQFLIQYYNGEERAKGNILERFSAQQFPDLHSELNLSSLELGDSALYFCASSAAGDHYNEQFFGPGTRLTVL.

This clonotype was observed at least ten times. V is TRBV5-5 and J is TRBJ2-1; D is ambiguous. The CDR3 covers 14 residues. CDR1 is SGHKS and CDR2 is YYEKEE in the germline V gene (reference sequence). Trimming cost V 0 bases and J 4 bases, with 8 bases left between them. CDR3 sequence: CASSLEVPYNEQFF. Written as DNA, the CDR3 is TGTGCCAGCAGCTTGGAGGTACCTTACAATGAGCAGTTCTTC.